The rows below give T cell receptor beta chains drawn from one sample of a study of shared clonotypes between healthy human individuals. Sequenced by immunoSEQ multiplex PCR; TCRdb stores in-frame clones only, minus some. This repertoire shows 800,000 to 1,200,000 clones, 75% to 85% found once; its top ten account for 0.5% to 0.6%. Input material: memory CD4+ T cells from PBMCs. These receptors all come from a man between 18 and 35 years old in good health. Some clones in this sample may be carry-over from other donors' samples. CDR3s include the opening cysteine and the closing phenylalanine or tryptophan. Fields, in order: CDR3 DNA, CDR3 protein, J gene, V gene, D gene, clone size. The D gene is left open where the match is weak. For some rows the clone size is stated as once, few or many, or as a class when expanded; others skip it.

TGTGCCAGCAGTGACGGGTTTCCGAACACCGGGGAGCTGTTTTTT	CASSDGFPNTGELFF	TRBJ2-2	TRBV27	NA	NA
TGTGCCAGCAGTCAAACCCCCGGGTTAGGCTACACCTTC	CASSQTPGLGYTF	TRBJ1-2	TRBV6-5	NA	NA
TGCGCCAGCAGCTTGCAAGCCGAGTCTAGTGCGGGCTACACCTTC	CASSLQAESSAGYTF	TRBJ1-2	TRBV5-1	NA	NA
TGCGCCAGCAGCTTTGGCAGTGGGGATACGCAGTATTTT	CASSFGSGDTQYF	TRBJ2-3	TRBV5-1	NA	NA
TGCAGCGTTGAAGGTAGTGGCGGGAGGGAGAGGGATACGCAGTATTTT	CSVEGSGGRERDTQYF	TRBJ2-3	TRBV29-1	TRBD2	NA
TGTGCCAGCAGTTCCCTCTCAGGGGGAAATCAGCCCCAGCATTTT	CASSSLSGGNQPQHF	TRBJ1-5	TRBV28	TRBD1	NA
TGCAGCGTCGTCGGAGTTCTCTACAATGAGCAGTTCTTC	CSVVGVLYNEQFF	TRBJ2-1	TRBV29-1	NA	NA
TGTGCCATCAGTGAAGACAGGAACACCGGGGAGCTGTTTTTT	CAISEDRNTGELFF	TRBJ2-2	TRBV10-3	NA	NA
TGTGCCAGCAGTGGATTTCGTGGGGCCAACGTCCTGACTTTC	CASSGFRGANVLTF	TRBJ2-6	TRBV2	NA	NA
TGTGCCACTCGGGGGGTGAGCACAGATACGCAGTATTTT	CATRGVSTDTQYF	TRBJ2-3	TRBV6-1	TRBD2	once
TGTGCCAGCAGCAAGGGACTAGCGGGAGTGGGCGAGCAGTTCTTC	CASSKGLAGVGEQFF	TRBJ2-1	TRBV7-3	TRBD2	NA
TGTGCCAGCAGCAATCGACTCGAGCAGTTCTTC	CASSNRLEQFF	TRBJ2-1	TRBV14	NA	NA
TGTGCCAGCAGCTCTCAGGGGGGACCCTCCTACGAGCAGTACTTC	CASSSQGGPSYEQYF	TRBJ2-7	TRBV7-6	NA	NA
TGCAGCGTTGTTCAGGGGATTGCGACTGAAGCTTTCTTT	CSVVQGIATEAFF	TRBJ1-1	TRBV29-1	NA	NA
TGCGCCAGCAGCTTGAGCGGAGGCCCCCAGGACACTGAAGCTTTCTTT	CASSLSGGPQDTEAFF	TRBJ1-1	TRBV5-1	NA	NA
TGTGCCACCAGCAGACCACCAACTCCGGGACAGATTTTCTACGAGCAGTACTTC	CATSRPPTPGQIFYEQYF	TRBJ2-7	TRBV15	TRBD1	NA
TGCGCCAGCAGCTTGGTTGGGGGGAATACAGCCGTCTACGAGCAGTACTTC	CASSLVGGNTAVYEQYF	TRBJ2-7	TRBV5-1	NA	NA
TGTGCCAGCTCACCTAAGACCGCGTCCGCCTACGAGCAGTACTTC	CASSPKTASAYEQYF	TRBJ2-7	TRBV18	NA	NA
TGTGCCAGCAAGACGAACAGACAGGGGGCCACTAACTATGGCTACACCTTC	CASKTNRQGATNYGYTF	TRBJ1-2	TRBV27	TRBD1	few
TGCGCCAGCAGCTTCACAGGGAACACTGAAGCTTTCTTT	CASSFTGNTEAFF	TRBJ1-1	TRBV5-1	NA	many
TGTGCCTGGAGTGTAGTCCCTCGACAGGGGAGCATTCAGTACTTC	CAWSVVPRQGSIQYF	TRBJ2-4	TRBV30	TRBD1	NA
TGTGCCAGCAGTGAAGCGTACGGGACCTCCTACGAGCAGTACTTC	CASSEAYGTSYEQYF	TRBJ2-7	TRBV6-1	NA	NA
TGTGCCAGCAGCCCGCTTTGGGGGGCGCTGAACACTGAAGCTTTCTTT	CASSPLWGALNTEAFF	TRBJ1-1	TRBV9	NA	NA
TGTGCCAGCACCACCTCTGGAAACACCATATATTTT	CASTTSGNTIYF	TRBJ1-3	TRBV28	NA	NA
TGTGCCTGGAGTGTAATCAGTGGCTACACCTTC	CAWSVISGYTF	TRBJ1-2	TRBV30	NA	many
TGTGCCTGGGGAGCTGGGAATGAAGCTTTCTTT	CAWGAGNEAFF	TRBJ1-1	TRBV30	NA	NA
TGTGCCAGCTCACCGGCGGGACTAGCGGGAGTGGGTGAGCAGTACTTC	CASSPAGLAGVGEQYF	TRBJ2-7	TRBV18	TRBD2	few
TGTGCCAGCAGCGGAGGACTAGCGGGAGACGAGCAGTACTTC	CASSGGLAGDEQYF	TRBJ2-7	TRBV5-4	TRBD2	NA